These 16 T cell receptor beta chains came from one sample sequenced in a study of tumor-infiltrating lymphocytes in primary liver carcinoma. Unsorted whole blood supplied the RNA, and germline DNA was extracted too. A constant-region primer primed TCR beta cDNA synthesis from 500 ng of total RNA. Three rounds of nested multiplex PCR with slightly modified ARM-PCR produced TCR beta libraries. Use of TRBV1-TRBV30 forward primers with a C-beta reverse primer characterized the first two PCR rounds, which lasted about 9 cycles each. TCRdb passed the multiplex PCR reads through MiXCR, listing each CDR3 protein once. The sample holds 320,000 or so distinct CDR3 sequences, 55% to 65% seen once. Material for sequencing was peripheral blood. The receptors shown here come from a man in his forties with primary liver carcinoma and hepatitis B virus infection.

Details on this clonotype: A read error may be the cause here, since a much bigger clone is one base away. The CDR3 DNA follows: TGTGCCAGCCGTGAATATCTCTTCACCTTC. This sequence encodes CASREYLFTF. The J gene is TRBJ1-2, the V gene TRBV6-1; D uncertain. The CDR3 is made up of 10 amino acids. CDR1 is MNHNS, CDR2 SASEGT, per germline.

This clonotype was seen more than once but under ten times. The rearrangement links TRBV7-9 to TRBJ1-3, with TRBD1 identical over 9 bases. Trimming removed 10 bases from V and 1 base from J; junction bases left unmatched: 2. Germline lookup yields CDR1 SEHNR and CDR2 FQNEAQ (reference sequence). The CDR3 extends over 13 amino acids. CDR3 sequence: CATGTGSGNTIYF. CDR3 coding DNA: TGTGCCACCGGGACAGGGTCTGGAAACACCATATATTTT.

This clonotype rates as medium-sized. This chain joins TRBV29-1 and TRBJ2-5; either TRBD1 or TRBD2 may fit D (5 bases each). Germline V lookup: CDR1 SQVTM, CDR2 ANQGSEA. The CDR3 is made up of 14 amino acids. V was clipped by 0 bases and J by 1 base, with 9 bases between them. The CDR3 nucleotides are TGCAGCGTTGAAGATGGGACGTCCCAAGAGACCCAGTACTTC. Protein product: CSVEDGTSQETQYF.

The rearrangement links TRBV11-2 to TRBJ1-5, with a weak D call TRBD2 (6 bases). The last part of the DNA fits TRBJ2-3 better; the J call may be wrong. Looked up from germline, CDR1 is SGHAT and CDR2 is FQNNGV. CDR3 length equals 13 residues. CDR3: CASSPSGPQPQYF. CDR3 DNA sequence: TGTGCCAGCAGCCCCAGCGGGCCCCAGCCCCAGTATTTT.

CDR3 amino acids: CASSSYGTSYEQYF. DNA for the CDR3: TGCGCCAGCAGCTCCTACGGGACAAGCTACGAGCAGTACTTC. The chain employs TRBV5-1 and TRBJ2-7; D might be TRBD1 (6 bases). The V gene lost 3 bases and the J gene lost 3 bases, with 13 bases spanning the gap. The CDR3 runs 14 residues. Germline assignment: CDR1 SGHRS and CDR2 YFSETQ.

This clonotype has only a few counts. This sequence joins TRBV6-6 and TRBJ2-3; 14 nucleotides line up with TRBD2. The CDR3 covers 19 residues. Germline V gene data show CDR1 as MNHNY and CDR2 as SVGAGI (reference sequence). J gave up 2 bases and V 5 bases, and 12 bases lay outside the gene matches. The CDR3 DNA sequence: TGTGCCAGCAGTGGGAGCTCCGGGACTAGCGGGAGTGCCACAGATACGCAGTATTTT. Translating gives CASSGSSGTSGSATDTQYF.

A word on this clonotype: At one boundary the junction diverges from the germline segment, which might be a read error. This rearrangement joins TRBV6-1 to TRBJ1-1, with D possibly TRBD1 on 5 matching bases. CDR1 and CDR2 (germline): MNHNS, SASEGT. The length of the CDR3 is 14 residues. The CDR3 nucleotides read TGTGCCAGCAGTATAGGAGAGGAGGACACAGAAGCTTTCTTT. Its translation is CASSIGEEDTEAFF.

Turning to this clonotype: This could be a read error, since a much larger clone is one nucleotide away. This likely comes from a read error, as the CDR3 has no conserved phenylalanine or tryptophan at its end. V gene TRBV6-6 combines with J gene TRBJ2-7; 7 bases are shared with TRBD1. Germline loops: CDR1 MNHNY, CDR2 SVGAGI (reference sequence). V shed 2 bases, J shed 6 bases, and the junction held 10 bases outside the gene matches. The CDR3 has 15 residues. The CDR3 DNA reads TGTGCCAGCAGTTACCCTCCCGACAGGGAATCCGAGCAGTACTTA. This encodes CASSYPPDRESEQYL.

Points on this clonotype: One end of the junction fails to match germline, which may point to a read error. The chain carries TRBV29-1 and TRBJ1-1; no clear D. Germline loops: CDR1 SQVTM, CDR2 ANQGSEA. This CDR3 has 13 amino acids. In nucleotides, the CDR3 is TGCAGCGTGACCAGAGAGTTGAACGCTGAAGCTTTCTTT. Protein product: CSVTRELNAEAFF.

As for this clonotype: A much larger clone differs from this one at a single base, so this may be a read error. The chain is built from TRBV6-2 or TRBV6-3 and TRBJ2-2; D is unresolved. Germline CDR1 reads MNHEY; CDR2 reads SVGEGT. This CDR3 has 14 residues. The CDR3 loop reads CARSYSGNSGELFF. CDR3 coding DNA: TGTGCCAGAAGTTACTCGGGTAACAGCGGGGAGCTGTTTTTT.

The chain uses TRBV7-9 and TRBJ1-1; weak D call: TRBD1 (5 bases). The V gene lost 2 bases and the J gene lost 4 bases, with 11 bases spanning the gap. Germline V gives CDR1 SEHNR, CDR2 FQNEAQ (reference sequence). CDR3 length: 14 residues. DNA of the CDR3: TGTGCCAGCAGCTTATACAGGTACGGCACTGAAGCTTTCTTT. Residues: CASSLYRYGTEAFF.

This clonotype was observed a few times. A read error is possible here, since a much larger clone lies one base away. The chain has TRBV11-3 and TRBJ2-5; D ambiguous. The V end was cut by 2 bases, the J end by 2 bases, with 12 bases between. Germline loops: CDR1 SGHNT, CDR2 YENEEA. This CDR3 region has 15 residues. The DNA for the CDR3 is TGTGCCAGCAGCTTATGTTTCGGCGGACAAGAGACCCAGTACTTC. Protein: CASSLCFGGQETQYF.

Notes on this clonotype: A clone one base away is much larger, so this may be a read error. The chain employs TRBV5-4 and TRBJ1-2; TRBD1 aligns across 8 bases. The CDR3 length is 14 residues. Per germline, CDR1 SGHNT and CDR2 YYREEE (reference sequence). The CDR3 is CVSSLDRESYGYTF. The CDR3 DNA reads TGTGTCAGCAGCTTGGACAGGGAAAGCTATGGCTACACCTTC.

Remarks on this clonotype: It may be a read error: a sequence one base away is much more abundant. V is TRBV12-3 or TRBV12-4 and J is TRBJ2-7, with 12 bases identical to TRBD1. This CDR3 is 18 amino acids long. CDR3 nucleotide sequence: TGTGCCAGCACTTTACGGGGGACAGGGGGCTATGTGTCGCGCGAGCAGTACTTC. Translated: CASTLRGTGGYVSREQYF.

With regard to this clonotype: Possible read error: a much larger clone is one base away. This chain links TRBV6-6 with TRBJ2-7; tentative D call: TRBD2 (5 bases). Trimming took off 5 bases at V and 7 bases at J, with 24 bases between the two ends. Germline lookup yields CDR1 MNHNY and CDR2 SVGAGI (reference sequence). This CDR3 is 16 amino acids long. CDR3 sequence (DNA): TGTGCCAGCAGTAAACCTTTCGTAACTAGTCCTATGGAGCAGTACTTC. It encodes CASSKPFVTSPMEQYF.

Worth noting for this clonotype: Germline is not matched at one junction end, which may reflect a read error. The rearrangement uses TRBV30 and TRBJ2-7; D remains unclear. CDR1 and CDR2 (germline): GTSNPN, SVGIG (reference sequence). The CDR3 is 12 amino acids. The CDR3 region is CSWNKETYEQYF. The CDR3 nucleotides read TGTTCCTGGAATAAGGAAACGTATGAGCAGTACTTC.